This T cell receptor beta chain was found in a study of T cell repertoires in aging, cancer and after chemotherapy. The wider study: Around 10 million TCR reads were in the whole dataset.

Rearranged V-D-J TRB sequences were amplified with a mixed TRB-A/B primer pool. MiXCR, run by TCRdb on the multiplex PCR reads, gives a single entry per CDR3 protein. The sample carries under 3,000 distinct CDR3 sequences, 52% recorded once. Broader study findings: Healthy donors lost TCR diversity with age mainly through richness, cancer patients through richness and evenness. No conclusions about immunological memory after chemotherapy can be drawn from the repertoire data.

The template was genomic DNA from peripheral blood, not RNA. This clonotype appeared a few times. Its target is unknown. V was cut by 7 bases and J by 5 bases, with 15 bases left in between. Germline-derived CDR1 and CDR2 are MNHEY and SVGEGT. This CDR3 has 13 amino acids. The V and J genes are TRBV6-2 or TRBV6-3 and TRBJ2-7, with unresolved D. The specimen was blood. The clonotype was recovered from a human donor with a blood cancer. The donor label of this sample is uncertain. CDR3 in amino acids: CASTQWIGDEQYF. DNA of the CDR3: TGTGCCAGCACTCAATGGATTGGGGACGAGCAGTACTTC.